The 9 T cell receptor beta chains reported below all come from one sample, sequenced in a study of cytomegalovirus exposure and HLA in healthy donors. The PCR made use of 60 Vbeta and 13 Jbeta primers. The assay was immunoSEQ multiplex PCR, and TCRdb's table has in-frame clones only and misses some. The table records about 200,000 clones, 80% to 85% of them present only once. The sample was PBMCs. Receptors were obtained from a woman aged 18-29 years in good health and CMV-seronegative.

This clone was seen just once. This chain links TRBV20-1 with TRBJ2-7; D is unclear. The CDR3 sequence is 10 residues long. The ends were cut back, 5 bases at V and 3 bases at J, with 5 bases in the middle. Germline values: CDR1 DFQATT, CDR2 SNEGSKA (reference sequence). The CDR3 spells CSAWSYEQYF. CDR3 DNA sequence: TGCAGTGCTTGGAGCTACGAGCAGTACTTC.

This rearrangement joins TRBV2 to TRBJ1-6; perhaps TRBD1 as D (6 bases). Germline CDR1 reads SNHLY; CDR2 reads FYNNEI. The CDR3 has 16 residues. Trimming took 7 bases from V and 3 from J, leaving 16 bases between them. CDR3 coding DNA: TGTGCCAGCAAAAGACAGGACCTTAGCTATAATTCACCCCTCCACTTT. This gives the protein CASKRQDLSYNSPLHF. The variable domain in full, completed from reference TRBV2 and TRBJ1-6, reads EPEVTQTPSHQVTQMGQEVILRCVPISNHLYFYWYRQILGQKVEFLVSFYNNEISEKSEIFDDQFSVERPDGSNFTLKIRSTKLEDSAMYFCASKRQDLSYNSPLHFGNGTRLTVT.

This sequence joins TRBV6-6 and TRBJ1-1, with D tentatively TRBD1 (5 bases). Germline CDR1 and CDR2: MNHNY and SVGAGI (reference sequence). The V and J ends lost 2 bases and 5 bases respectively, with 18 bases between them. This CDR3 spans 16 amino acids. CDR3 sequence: CASSYQYTVKGTEAFF. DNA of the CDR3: TGTGCCAGCAGTTACCAATATACAGTAAAGGGGACTGAAGCTTTCTTT.

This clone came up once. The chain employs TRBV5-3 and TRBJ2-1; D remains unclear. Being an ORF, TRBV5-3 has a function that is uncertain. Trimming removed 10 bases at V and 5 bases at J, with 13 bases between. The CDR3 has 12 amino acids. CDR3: CAPPRNDNEQFF. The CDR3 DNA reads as TGTGCCCCCCCCAGGAACGACAATGAGCAGTTCTTC.

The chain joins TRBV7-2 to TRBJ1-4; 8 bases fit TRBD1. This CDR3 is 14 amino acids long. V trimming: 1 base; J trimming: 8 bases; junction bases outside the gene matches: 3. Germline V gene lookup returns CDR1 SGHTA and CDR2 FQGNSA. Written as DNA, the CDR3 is TGTGCCAGCAGCTTAGGCAGGGGGCAGGAAAAACTGTTTTTT. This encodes CASSLGRGQEKLFF. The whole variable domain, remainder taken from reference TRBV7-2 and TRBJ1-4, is GAGVSQSPSNKVTEKGKDVELRCDPISGHTALYWYRQSLGQGLEFLIYFQGNSAPDKSGLPSDRFSAERTGGSVSTLTIQRTQQEDSAVYLCASSLGRGQEKLFFGSGTQLSVL.

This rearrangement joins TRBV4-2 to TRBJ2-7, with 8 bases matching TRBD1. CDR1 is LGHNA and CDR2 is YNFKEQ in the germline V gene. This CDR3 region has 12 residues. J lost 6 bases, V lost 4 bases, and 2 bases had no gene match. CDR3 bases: TGTGCCAGCAGCCGAGACAGGGGCGAGCAGTACTTC. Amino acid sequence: CASSRDRGEQYF.

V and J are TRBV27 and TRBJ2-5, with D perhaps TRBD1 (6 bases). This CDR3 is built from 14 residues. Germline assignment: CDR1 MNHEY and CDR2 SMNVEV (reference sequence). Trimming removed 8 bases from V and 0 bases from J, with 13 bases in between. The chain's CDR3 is CASSGHPYQETQYF. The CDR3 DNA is TGTGCCAGCTCGGGACATCCGTACCAAGAGACCCAGTACTTC.

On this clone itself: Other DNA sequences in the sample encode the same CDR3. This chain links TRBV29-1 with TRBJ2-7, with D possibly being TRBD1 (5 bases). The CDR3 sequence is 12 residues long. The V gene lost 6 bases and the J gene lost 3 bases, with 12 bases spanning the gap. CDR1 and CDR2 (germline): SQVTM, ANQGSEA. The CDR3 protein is CSVLAGNYEQYF. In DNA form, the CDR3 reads TGCAGCGTCCTGGCAGGGAACTACGAGCAGTACTTC.

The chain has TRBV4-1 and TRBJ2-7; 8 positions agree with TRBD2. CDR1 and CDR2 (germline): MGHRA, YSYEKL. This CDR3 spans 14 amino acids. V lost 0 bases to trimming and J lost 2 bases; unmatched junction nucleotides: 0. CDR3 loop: CASSQELAAYEQYV. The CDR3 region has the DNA TGCGCCAGCAGCCAAGAACTAGCGGCCTACGAGCAGTACGTC.